This record looks at one T cell receptor (beta chain) sequence and its context. Antigen unknown. Researchers ran the PCR with 60 Vbeta and 13 Jbeta primers. Data came from immunoSEQ multiplex PCR; TCRdb stores just in-frame clones and leaves some out. The sample lists fewer than 350,000 clones, 85% to 90% occurring once. The CDR3 consists of 14 residues. The germline V gene encodes CDR1 MNHEY and CDR2 SVGAGI. V was clipped by 5 bases and J by 4 bases, with 12 bases between them. This record belongs to a study of cytomegalovirus exposure and HLA in healthy donors. Points from the study as a whole: Rare TCR sequences predominated, though certain public TCRs were found in many donors. Several V segments, TRBV6-2 and TRBV6-3 among them, could not be told apart and were dropped.

The chain employs TRBV6-5 and TRBJ1-3, with unresolved D. The sample consisted of PBMCs. The sequence was obtained from a young woman in good health and CMV-seronegative. CDR3 residues: CASSGNVAGNTIYF. For the CDR3, the DNA is TGTGCCAGCAGTGGTAACGTAGCGGGAAACACCATATATTTT.